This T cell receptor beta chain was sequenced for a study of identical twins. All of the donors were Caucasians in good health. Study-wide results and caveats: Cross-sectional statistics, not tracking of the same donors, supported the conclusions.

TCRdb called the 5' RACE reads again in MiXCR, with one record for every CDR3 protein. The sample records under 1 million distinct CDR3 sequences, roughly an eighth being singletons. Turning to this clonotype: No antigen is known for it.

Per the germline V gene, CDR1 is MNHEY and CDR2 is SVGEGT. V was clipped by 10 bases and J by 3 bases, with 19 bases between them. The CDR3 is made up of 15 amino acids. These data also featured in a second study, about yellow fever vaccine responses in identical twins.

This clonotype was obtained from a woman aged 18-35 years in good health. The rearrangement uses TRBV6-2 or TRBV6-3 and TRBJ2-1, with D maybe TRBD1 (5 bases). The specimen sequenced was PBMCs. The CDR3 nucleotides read TGTGCCACCCTAGGGGTGGGCTTCTACTACAATGAGCAGTTCTTC. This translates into CATLGVGFYYNEQFF.